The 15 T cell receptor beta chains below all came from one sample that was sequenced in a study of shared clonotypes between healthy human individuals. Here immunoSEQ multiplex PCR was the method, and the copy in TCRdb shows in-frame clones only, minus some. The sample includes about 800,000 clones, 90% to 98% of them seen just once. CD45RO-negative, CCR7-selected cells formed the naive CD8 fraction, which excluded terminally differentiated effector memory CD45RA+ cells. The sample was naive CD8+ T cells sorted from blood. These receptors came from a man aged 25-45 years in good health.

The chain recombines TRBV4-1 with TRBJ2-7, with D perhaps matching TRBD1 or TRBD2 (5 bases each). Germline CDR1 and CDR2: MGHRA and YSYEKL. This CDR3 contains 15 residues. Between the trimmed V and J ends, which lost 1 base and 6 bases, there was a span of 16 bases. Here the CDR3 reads CASSQVMGEGGEQYF. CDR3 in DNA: TGCGCCAGCAGCCAAGTAATGGGGGAAGGTGGCGAGCAGTACTTC.

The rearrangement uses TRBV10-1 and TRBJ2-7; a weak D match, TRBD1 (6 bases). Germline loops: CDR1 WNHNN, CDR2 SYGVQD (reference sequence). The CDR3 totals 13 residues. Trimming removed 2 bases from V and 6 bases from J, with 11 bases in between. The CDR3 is CASSEVVRGEQYF. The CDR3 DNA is TGCGCCAGCAGTGAGGTAGTCAGGGGCGAGCAGTACTTC.

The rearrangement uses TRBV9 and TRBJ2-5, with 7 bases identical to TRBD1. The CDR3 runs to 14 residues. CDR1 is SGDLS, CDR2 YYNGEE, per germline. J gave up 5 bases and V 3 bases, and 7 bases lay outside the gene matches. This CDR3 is CASSENRGHETQYF. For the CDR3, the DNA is TGTGCCAGCAGCGAGAACAGGGGCCACGAGACCCAGTACTTC.

CDR3 nucleotides: TGTGCCAGCAGTTACGTTGGCGGGAGGTTCCAAGAGACCCAGTACTTC. This sequence encodes CASSYVGGRFQETQYF. The V and J genes are TRBV6-5 and TRBJ2-5; 8 nucleotides agree with TRBD2. The CDR3 runs 16 residues. The junction had 6 bases not matched to a gene; V was cut back by 2 bases and J by 1 base. The germline CDR1 and CDR2 sequences are MNHEY and SVGAGI.

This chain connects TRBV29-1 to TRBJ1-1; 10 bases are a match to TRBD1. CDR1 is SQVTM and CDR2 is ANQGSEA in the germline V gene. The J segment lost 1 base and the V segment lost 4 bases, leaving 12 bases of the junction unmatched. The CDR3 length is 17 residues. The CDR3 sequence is CSVVGLTGTGENTEAFF. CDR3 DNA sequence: TGCAGCGTTGTCGGTTTAACCGGGACAGGGGAGAACACTGAAGCTTTCTTT.

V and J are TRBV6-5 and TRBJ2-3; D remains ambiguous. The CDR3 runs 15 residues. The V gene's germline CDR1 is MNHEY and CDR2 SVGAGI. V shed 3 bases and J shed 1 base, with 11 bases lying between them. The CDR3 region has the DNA TGTGCCAGCAGTTATTCTAACGGAGGCACAGATACGCAGTATTTT. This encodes CASSYSNGGTDTQYF.

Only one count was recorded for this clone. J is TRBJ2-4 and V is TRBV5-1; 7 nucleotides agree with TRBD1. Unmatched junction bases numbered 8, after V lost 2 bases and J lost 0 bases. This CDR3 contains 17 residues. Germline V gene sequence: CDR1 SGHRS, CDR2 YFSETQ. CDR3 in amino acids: CASSLEQGSLAKNIQYF. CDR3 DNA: TGCGCCAGCAGCTTAGAACAGGGGAGCCTAGCCAAAAACATTCAGTACTTC.

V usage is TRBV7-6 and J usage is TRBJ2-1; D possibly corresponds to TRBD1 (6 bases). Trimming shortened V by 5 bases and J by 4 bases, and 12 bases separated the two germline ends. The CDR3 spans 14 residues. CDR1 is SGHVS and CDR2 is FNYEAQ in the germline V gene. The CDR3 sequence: CASSQSQGYNEQFF. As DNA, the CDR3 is TGTGCCAGCAGCCAATCTCAGGGGTACAATGAGCAGTTCTTC.

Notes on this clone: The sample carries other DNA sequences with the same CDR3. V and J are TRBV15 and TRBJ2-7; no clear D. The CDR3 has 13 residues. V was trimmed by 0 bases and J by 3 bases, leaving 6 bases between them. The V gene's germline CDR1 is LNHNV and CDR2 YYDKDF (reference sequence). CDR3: CATSRDLSYEQYF. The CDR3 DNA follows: TGTGCCACCAGCAGAGATTTGAGCTACGAGCAGTACTTC.

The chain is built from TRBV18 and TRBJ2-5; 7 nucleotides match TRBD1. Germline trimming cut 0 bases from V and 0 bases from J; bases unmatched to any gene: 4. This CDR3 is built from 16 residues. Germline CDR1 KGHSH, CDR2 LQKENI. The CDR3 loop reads CASSPPGTEDQETQYF. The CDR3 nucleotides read TGTGCCAGCTCACCACCAGGGACAGAGGACCAAGAGACCCAGTACTTC.

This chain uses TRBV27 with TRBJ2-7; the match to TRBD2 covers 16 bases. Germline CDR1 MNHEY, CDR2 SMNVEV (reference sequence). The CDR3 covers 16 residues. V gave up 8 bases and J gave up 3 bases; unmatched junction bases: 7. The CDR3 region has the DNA TGTGCCAGCGGGGGACTAGCGGGAGGGGTCGGCTACGAGCAGTACTTC. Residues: CASGGLAGGVGYEQYF.

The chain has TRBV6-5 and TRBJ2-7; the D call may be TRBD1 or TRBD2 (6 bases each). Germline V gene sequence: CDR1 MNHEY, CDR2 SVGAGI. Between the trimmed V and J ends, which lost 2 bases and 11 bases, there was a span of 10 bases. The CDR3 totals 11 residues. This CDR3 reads CASSYGGDKYF. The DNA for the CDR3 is TGTGCCAGCAGTTACGGCGGGGACAAGTACTTC.

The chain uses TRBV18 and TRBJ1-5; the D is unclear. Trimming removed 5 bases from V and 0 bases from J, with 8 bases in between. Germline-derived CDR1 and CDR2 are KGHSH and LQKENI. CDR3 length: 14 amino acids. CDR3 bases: TGTGCCAGCTCAGACATTAATAGCAATCAGCCCCAGCATTTT. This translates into CASSDINSNQPQHF.

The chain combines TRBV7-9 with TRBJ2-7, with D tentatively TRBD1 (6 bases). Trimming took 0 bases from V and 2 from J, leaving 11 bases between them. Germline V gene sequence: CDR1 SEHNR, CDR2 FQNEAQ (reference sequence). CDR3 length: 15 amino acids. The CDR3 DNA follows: TGTGCCAGCAGCTTAGCTTCGGACAGCCCCTACGAGCAGTACTTC. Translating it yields CASSLASDSPYEQYF. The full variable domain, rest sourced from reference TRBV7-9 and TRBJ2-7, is DTGVSQNPRHKITKRGQNVTFRCDPISEHNRLYWYRQTLGQGPEFLTYFQNEAQLEKSRLLSDRFSAERPKGSFSTLEIQRTEQGDSAMYLCASSLASDSPYEQYFGPGTRLTVT.

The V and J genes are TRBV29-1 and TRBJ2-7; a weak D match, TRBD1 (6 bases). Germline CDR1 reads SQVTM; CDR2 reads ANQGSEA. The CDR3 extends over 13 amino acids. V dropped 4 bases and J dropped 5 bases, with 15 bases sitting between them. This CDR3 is CSVVPRDNDEQYF. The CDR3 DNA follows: TGCAGCGTTGTCCCCCGGGACAACGACGAGCAGTACTTC.